This entry lists 10 T cell receptor beta chains sequenced from one sample in a study of technical replicates of blood from several donors (dated by TCRdb to 2016 to 2017). The library was obtained by the immunoSEQ multiplex PCR assay. The table comes from immuneACCESS by way of TCRdb, which keeps in-frame sequences with V and J called. Part of the clones is missing from these tables; in studies checked, under half for an unresolved V gene and the rest for unknown reasons. This sample is represented by under 20,000 clones; around 86% of them were singletons. The top ten constitute over 10% of the sample. The specimen was PBMCs. These receptors came from a human donor in good health.

The V call is TRBV19, the J call TRBJ2-5; 8 nucleotides line up with TRBD2. The CDR3 loop spans 14 amino acids. The ends lost 4 bases at V and 1 base at J; junction bases unmatched: 2. Germline values: CDR1 LNHDA, CDR2 SQIVND (reference sequence). The CDR3 sequence is CASSTTSVQETQYF. The CDR3 bases are TGTGCCAGTAGTACGACTAGCGTCCAAGAGACCCAGTACTTC.

This clone was observed a few times. The chain carries TRBV19 and TRBJ1-2, with 9 bases lining up with TRBD1. This CDR3 has 14 amino acids. From germline, CDR1 is LNHDA and CDR2 SQIVND (reference sequence). V lost 6 bases, J lost 1 base, and 3 bases stayed unmatched. The CDR3 DNA reads as TGTGCCAGTAGAAGACAGGGGGTTAACTATGGCTACACCTTC. The encoded protein is CASRRQGVNYGYTF.

The chain links TRBV11-2 to TRBJ2-1; D is unresolved. Germline values: CDR1 SGHAT, CDR2 FQNNGV. This CDR3 comprises 10 residues. Deletions cut 6 bases from V and 7 bases from J, with 4 bases between. CDR3 sequence: CASSRNEQFF. In nucleotides, the CDR3 is TGTGCCAGCAGTCGTAATGAGCAGTTCTTC.

The chain's CDR3 is CASSVYSDTQYF. The CDR3 DNA sequence: TGTGCCAGCTCAGTATACTCGGATACGCAGTATTTT. The chain combines TRBV18 with TRBJ2-3; D is unresolved. CDR1 is KGHSH, CDR2 LQKENI, per germline. This CDR3 has 12 residues. The germline V and J ends were trimmed by 5 bases and 6 bases, with 9 bases remaining between them.

V is TRBV5-1 and J is TRBJ2-3, with TRBD1 as a possible D gene (6 bases). The germline V and J ends were trimmed by 5 bases and 1 base, with 14 bases remaining between them. The CDR3 has 15 residues. Germline CDR1 is SGHRS and CDR2 is YFSETQ. For the CDR3, the DNA is TGCGCCAGCAGATGGATGGGGGCCGGCACAGATACGCAGTATTTT. Encoded protein: CASRWMGAGTDTQYF.

The V and J genes are TRBV6-1 and TRBJ2-7, with 7 bases that match TRBD1. J gave up 6 bases and V 4 bases, and 3 bases lay outside the gene matches. This CDR3 is 12 amino acids long. From germline, CDR1 is MNHNS and CDR2 SASEGT. CDR3 sequence: CASSGDRVEQYF. The CDR3 DNA reads as TGTGCCAGCAGTGGAGACAGGGTCGAGCAGTACTTC.

The V call is TRBV28, the J call TRBJ2-7, with 11 nucleotides matching TRBD2. Germline V gene sequence: CDR1 MDHEN, CDR2 SYDVKM. This CDR3 region has 16 residues. The V and J ends lost 6 bases and 3 bases, in that order; junction bases with no gene match: 10. This CDR3 reads CASSLGLAGGLYEQYF. CDR3 coding DNA: TGTGCCAGCAGCTTGGGGCTAGCGGGAGGACTCTACGAGCAGTACTTC.

CDR3 coding DNA: TGTGCCAGCAGTTTAGGAGTGGGGGAGGGCTATGGCTACACCTTC. Translated, it gives CASSLGVGEGYGYTF. This chain joins TRBV28 and TRBJ1-2; a weak D match, TRBD1 (5 bases). CDR3 length equals 15 residues. V dropped 2 bases and J dropped 4 bases, with 14 bases sitting between them. Germline lookup yields CDR1 MDHEN and CDR2 SYDVKM.

This clone ranks as medium-sized (0.01 to 0.1%). The gene calls are TRBV15 and TRBJ2-7, with D possibly matching TRBD2 (5 bases). Germline V CDR1 and CDR2: LNHNV, YYDKDF (reference sequence). V shed 0 bases and J shed 3 bases, with 21 bases lying between them. The CDR3 loop spans 18 amino acids. The CDR3 sequence: CATSRERYPYGMGYEQYF. CDR3 bases: TGTGCCACCAGCAGAGAAAGATACCCCTACGGGATGGGCTACGAGCAGTACTTC. Combining the CDR3 with reference TRBV15 and TRBJ2-7 gives the whole variable domain DAMVIQNPRYQVTQFGKPVTLSCSQTLNHNVMYWYQQKSSQAPKLLFHYYDKDFNNEADTPDNFQSRRPNTSFCFLDIRSPGLGDTAMYLCATSRERYPYGMGYEQYFGPGTRLTVT.

This CDR3 is CASSQDGRQGLYTNTEAFF. The CDR3 DNA follows: TGCGCCAGCAGCCAAGATGGTCGGCAGGGTTTATATACGAACACTGAAGCTTTCTTT. The chain employs TRBV4-1 and TRBJ1-1; tentatively, D is TRBD1 (5 bases). The CDR3 sequence is 19 residues long. Between the trimmed V and J ends, which lost 0 bases and 1 base, there was a span of 21 bases. The germline gives CDR1 MGHRA, CDR2 YSYEKL.